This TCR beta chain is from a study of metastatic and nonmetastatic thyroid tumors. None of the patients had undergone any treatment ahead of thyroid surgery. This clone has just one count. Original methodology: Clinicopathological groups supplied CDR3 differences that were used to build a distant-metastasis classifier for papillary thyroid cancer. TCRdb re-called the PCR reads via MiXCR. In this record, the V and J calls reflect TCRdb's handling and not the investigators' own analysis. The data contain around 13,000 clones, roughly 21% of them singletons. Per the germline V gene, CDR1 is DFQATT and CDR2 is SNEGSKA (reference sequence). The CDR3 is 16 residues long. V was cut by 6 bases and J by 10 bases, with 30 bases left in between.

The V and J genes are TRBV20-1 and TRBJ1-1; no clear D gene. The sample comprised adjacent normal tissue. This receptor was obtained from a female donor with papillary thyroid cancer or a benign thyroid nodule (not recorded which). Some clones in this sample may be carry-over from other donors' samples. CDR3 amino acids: CSAVGFTVPASTSAFF. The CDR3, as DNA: TGCAGTGCCGTGGGGTTTACGGTTCCCGCGTCGACTTCAGCTTTCTTT.